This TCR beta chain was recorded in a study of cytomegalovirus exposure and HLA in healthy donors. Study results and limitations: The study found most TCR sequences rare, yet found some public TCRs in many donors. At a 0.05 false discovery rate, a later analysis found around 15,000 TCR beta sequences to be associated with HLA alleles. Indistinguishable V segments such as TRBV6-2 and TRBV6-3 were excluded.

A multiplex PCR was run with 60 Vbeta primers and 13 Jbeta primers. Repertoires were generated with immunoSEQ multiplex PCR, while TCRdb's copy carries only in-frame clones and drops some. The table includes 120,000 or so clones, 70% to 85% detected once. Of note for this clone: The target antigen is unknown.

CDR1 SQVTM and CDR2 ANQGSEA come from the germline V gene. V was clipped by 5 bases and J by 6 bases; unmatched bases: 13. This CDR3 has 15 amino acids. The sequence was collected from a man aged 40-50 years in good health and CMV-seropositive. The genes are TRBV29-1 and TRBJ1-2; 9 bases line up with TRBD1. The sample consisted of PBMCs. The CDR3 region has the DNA TGCAGCGTTCCCCTACAGGGACAGGGAAGGGATGGCTACACCTTC. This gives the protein CSVPLQGQGRDGYTF.